A selection of T cell receptor beta chains follows, all from one sample in a study of beta chain features in type 1 diabetes. Profiling relied on immunoSEQ multiplex PCR, and the TCRdb table lists in-frame clones only, not all of them. The profile covers about 150,000 clones, with around 10% appearing a single time and 0.45% to 0.5% taken by the ten largest. Input material: central memory CD4+ T cells from blood. The receptors were sampled from a young man with type 1 diabetes. The CDR3 runs from the conserved cysteine through the conserved F or W. The D gene is left open where the match is weak. Clone size, where shown, is once, few, many, or a class for clones that have expanded.

>-|-|TRBV7-2|TRBJ2-3
CASSLGFVSDTQYF
TGTGCCAGCAGCTTAGGTTTCGTTTCAGATACGCAGTATTTT
>TRBD1|few|TRBV6-5|TRBJ1-2
CASSYAGGEVGGYTF
TGTGCCAGCAGTTACGCAGGGGGCGAAGTCGGTGGCTACACCTTC
>TRBD2|-|TRBV30|TRBJ2-5
CAWSGGGRMGETQYF
TGTGCCTGGAGTGGCGGCGGGAGGATGGGGGAGACCCAGTACTTC
>-|few|TRBV30|TRBJ2-6
CAWSRSSGANVLTF
TGTGCCTGGTCCAGAAGCTCTGGGGCCAACGTCCTGACTTTC
>-|-|TRBV30|TRBJ2-2
CAWSRGSGELFF
TGTGCCTGGAGTCGGGGGAGCGGGGAGCTGTTTTTT
>TRBD2|few|TRBV15|TRBJ2-5
CATSSHLSSGRRETQYF
TGTGCCACCAGCAGCCATCTTTCTAGCGGGAGAAGAGAGACCCAGTACTTC
>TRBD2|few|TRBV5-6|TRBJ2-2
CASSPEPSGSGELFF
TGTGCCAGCAGCCCGGAACCTAGCGGGAGCGGGGAGCTGTTTTTT
>TRBD2|few|TRBV2|TRBJ2-3
CASSGEGAQYF
TGTGCCAGCAGTGGGGAGGGCGCGCAGTATTTT
>-|few|TRBV2|TRBJ2-1
CASSEALPGVNEQFF
TGTGCCAGCAGTGAAGCGCTTCCGGGAGTCAATGAGCAGTTCTTC
>TRBD1|few|TRBV11-1|TRBJ2-5
CASSRDSQETQYF
TGTGCCAGCAGCCGGGACAGCCAAGAGACCCAGTACTTC
>TRBD2|-|TRBV5-4|TRBJ2-1
CASRPTGGIYNEQFF
TGTGCCAGCAGACCGACGGGGGGGATCTACAATGAGCAGTTCTTC
>TRBD2|few|TRBV14|TRBJ2-1
CASSPFGRGHNEQFF
TGTGCCAGCAGCCCCTTCGGGAGGGGACACAATGAGCAGTTCTTC
>-|-|TRBV30|TRBJ1-1
CAWGRTEAFF
TGTGCCTGGGGTCGGACTGAAGCTTTCTTT
>TRBD1|-|TRBV6-6|TRBJ1-1
CASTQGIGAEAFF
TGTGCCAGCACACAGGGGATCGGGGCTGAAGCTTTCTTT
>-|-|TRBV29-1|TRBJ2-1
CSVGRQEQFF
TGCAGCGTTGGCCGACAGGAGCAGTTCTTC
>-|many|TRBV5-1|TRBJ2-1
CASSLRLGHNEQFF
TGCGCCAGCAGCTTGAGGCTGGGGCACAATGAGCAGTTCTTC
>-|-|TRBV7-2|TRBJ2-5
CASSGWRGQETQYF
TGTGCCAGCAGCGGGTGGCGGGGACAAGAGACCCAGTACTTC
>-|few|TRBV6-1|TRBJ1-1
CASSFSDSNTEAFF
TGTGCCAGCAGTTTCTCCGACAGCAACACTGAAGCTTTCTTT
>-|few|TRBV29-1|TRBJ2-1
CSVVASTSTWTYNEQFF
TGCAGCGTTGTTGCTAGCACATCCACCTGGACCTACAATGAGCAGTTCTTC
>TRBD1|few|TRBV7-3|TRBJ2-1
CASSLKQGADEQFF
TGTGCCAGCAGCTTAAAGCAGGGGGCCGATGAGCAGTTCTTC
>TRBD1|-|TRBV10-3|TRBJ2-2
CAISGGQGAGELFF
TGTGCCATCAGTGGGGGACAGGGGGCCGGGGAGCTGTTTTTT
>-|few|TRBV11-1|TRBJ2-7
CASSLGAGWIYEQYF
TGTGCCAGCAGCTTAGGGGCAGGGTGGATCTACGAGCAGTACTTC
>-|-|TRBV5-6|TRBJ1-2
CASSLDVGHSGYTF
TGTGCCAGCAGCTTGGATGTCGGACATTCTGGCTACACCTTC
>-|-|TRBV7-2|TRBJ2-3
CASSARLLTDTQYF
TGTGCCAGCAGCGCTAGACTTCTCACAGATACGCAGTATTTT